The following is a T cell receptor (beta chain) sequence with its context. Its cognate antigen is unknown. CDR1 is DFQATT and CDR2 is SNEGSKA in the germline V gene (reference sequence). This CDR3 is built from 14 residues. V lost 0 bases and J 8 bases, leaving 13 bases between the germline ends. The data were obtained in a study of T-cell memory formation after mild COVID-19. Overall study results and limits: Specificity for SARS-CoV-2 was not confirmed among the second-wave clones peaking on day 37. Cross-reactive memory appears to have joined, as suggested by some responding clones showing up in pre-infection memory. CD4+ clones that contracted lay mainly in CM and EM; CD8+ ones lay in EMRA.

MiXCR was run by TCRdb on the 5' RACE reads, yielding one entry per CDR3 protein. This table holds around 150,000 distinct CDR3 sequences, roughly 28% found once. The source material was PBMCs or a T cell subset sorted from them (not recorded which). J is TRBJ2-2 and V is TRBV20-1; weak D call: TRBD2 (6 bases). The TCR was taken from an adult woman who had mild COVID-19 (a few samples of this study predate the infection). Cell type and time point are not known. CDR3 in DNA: TGCAGTGCTAGAGATTTCTCTAGCGCGGGGGAGCTGTTTTTT. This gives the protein CSARDFSSAGELFF.